This TCR beta chain was observed in a study of naive and memory T cell subsets. This clonotype was observed many times. Its antigen is unidentified. Study outcomes and limitations: A clonotype means one alpha or beta sequence, not an alpha/beta pair. Especially in CD8 cells, naive repertoires contained a few larger clonotypes, possibly CD45RA-re-expressing memory cells. No ground truth validated the naive and memory repertoire findings.

J was trimmed by 2 bases and V by 6 bases; bases with no gene match: 13. The CDR3 spans 17 residues. The germline V gene has CDR1 SGHRS and CDR2 YFSETQ. Both TRBC1 and TRBC2 were covered by a beta constant-region primer of two equimolar oligonucleotides. The ligated cDNA underwent four PCR rounds using SP2 and nested alpha and beta constant-region primers. TCRdb re-called the UMI-ligation and nested PCR reads with MiXCR, one entry per CDR3 protein. Among about 82,000 distinct CDR3 sequences listed, approximately 10% were seen once. The sequence derives from a human donor in good health. Material for sequencing was naive CD8+ T cells from blood. J is TRBJ1-5 and V is TRBV5-1, with 8 bases aligning to TRBD1. This CDR3 is CASTPRRQGMGNQPQHF. The DNA for the CDR3 is TGCGCCAGCACTCCCCGCAGACAGGGGATGGGCAATCAGCCCCAGCATTTT.